This T cell receptor beta chain comes out of a study of blood T cell repertoires in COVID-19. As for the study in general: The origin of the acute and convalescent COVID-19 samples was the United States, Italy and Spain. Sources were T cells, B-cell-depleted T cells, or PBMCs; the material itself was cDNA or gDNA.

CDR3 length: 17 residues. The junction had 5 bases not matched to a gene; V was cut back by 3 bases and J by 0 bases. The germline V gene encodes CDR1 SGHVS and CDR2 FNYEAQ. How the authors handled the data: Reference gene primer amplification gave nucleated cell count estimates. This table comes from immunoSEQ multiplex PCR, and its TCRdb copy is limited to in-frame clones, with some not included. Clone size and V and J calls were adopted from that table, with D and trimming inferred from the DNA. Of around 180,000 clones listed, under 90% are singletons. Specimen: peripheral blood. The chain links TRBV7-6 to TRBJ1-6; 7 positions match TRBD1. The clonotype comes from a human donor in a cohort sampled during active COVID-19. This CDR3 is CASSFGQAGSYNSPLHF. The CDR3 coding sequence is TGTGCCAGCAGCTTTGGACAGGCGGGCTCCTATAATTCACCCCTCCACTTT.